The present entry profiles one TCR beta chain with its context. Losses at the gene ends were 6 bases for V and 6 bases for J; bases not matched to a gene: 6. The CDR3 runs to 13 residues. Germline V gives CDR1 SQVTM, CDR2 ANQGSEA. Negative isolation yielded CD8+ and CD4+ T cells; FACS enriched TEMRA cells. These data belong to a study of CD8 T cells in Susac syndrome. After extraction with the RNeasy kit, about 0.45 to 1 ug of the RNA was reverse transcribed using random hexamers. The TCR beta CDR3 was amplified by immunoSEQ multiplex PCR across 54 Vbeta, 13 Jbeta. TCRdb reprocessed the immunoSEQ multiplex PCR reads with MiXCR, giving one entry per CDR3 protein. In the table there are 200,000 to 300,000 distinct CDR3 sequences, about 94% of which are singletons.

Sample: CD4+ T cells from PBMCs. This TCR was recovered from a human donor with multiple sclerosis. The rearrangement links TRBV29-1 to TRBJ1-5, with 9 positions matching TRBD1. In DNA form, the CDR3 reads TGCAGCGTATCACAGGGGGCTTCTCAGCCCCAGCATTTT. Translation gives CSVSQGASQPQHF.